Following are 10 T cell receptor beta chains from one sample sequenced in a study of OX40 agonist ivuxolimab in advanced cancers. The protocol was immunoSEQ multiplex PCR, while the TCRdb copy is restricted to in-frame clones and leaves out a portion. The sample contains tens of thousands of clones, about nine tenths of which appear only once. Sample: CD4+ or CD8+ T cells sorted from blood, taken in a trial of the OX40 agonist ivuxolimab. The receptors stem from an adult with an advanced solid tumor such as melanoma, head and neck, liver or kidney cancer.

For the CDR3, the DNA is TGTGCCAGCAGCTTAGACTCTGTCACAGATACGCAGTATTTT. Amino acids: CASSLDSVTDTQYF. The chain uses TRBV7-6 and TRBJ2-3; D unresolved. The CDR3 runs 14 residues. The V end lost 1 base, the J end lost 2 bases, and 7 bases lay between the germline ends. Germline V gene data show CDR1 as SGHVS and CDR2 as FNYEAQ.

This clone occurred once. This chain connects TRBV9 to TRBJ2-2; 9 nucleotides match TRBD2. Per germline, CDR1 SGDLS and CDR2 YYNGEE. V lost 6 bases to trimming and J lost 1 base; unmatched junction nucleotides: 4. The CDR3 has 15 residues. The CDR3 here is CASNSGSGNTGELFF. The CDR3 nucleotides are TGTGCCAGCAATAGCGGGAGTGGGAACACCGGGGAGCTGTTTTTT.

The J gene is TRBJ2-7, the V gene TRBV10-3, with D hard to call. This CDR3 has 16 amino acids. Germline lookup yields CDR1 ENHRY and CDR2 SYGVKD. V shed 6 bases and J shed 0 bases, with 18 bases lying between them. CDR3 nucleotide sequence: TGTGCCATCAGACCCAAAGGAGTAGCTGGCTCCTACGAGCAGTACTTC. The encoded protein is CAIRPKGVAGSYEQYF.

The chain has TRBV5-1 and TRBJ1-2, with 7 positions matching TRBD1. The CDR3 loop spans 16 amino acids. Germline loops: CDR1 SGHRS, CDR2 YFSETQ. Trimming at V came to 3 bases and at J to 0 bases, leaving 8 bases not matched to a gene. The CDR3 loop is CASSSGRGAANYGYTF. CDR3 nucleotide sequence: TGCGCCAGCAGCTCAGGCAGGGGGGCTGCTAACTATGGCTACACCTTC.

This clone came up once. The chain carries TRBV28 and TRBJ2-7; D perhaps matches TRBD1 (6 bases). The CDR3 is made up of 12 amino acids. Per germline, CDR1 MDHEN and CDR2 SYDVKM. The V gene lost 2 bases and the J gene lost 5 bases, with 7 bases spanning the gap. The CDR3 DNA sequence: TGTGCCAGCAGTTTAAGGGGGAACGAGCAGTACTTC. The encoded protein is CASSLRGNEQYF. Supplemented by reference TRBV28 and TRBJ2-7, the full variable domain reads DVKVTQSSRYLVKRTGEKVFLECVQDMDHENMFWYRQDPGLGLRLIYFSYDVKMKEKGDIPEGYSVSREKKERFSLILESASTNQTSMYLCASSLRGNEQYFGPGTRLTVT.

The genes are TRBV2 and TRBJ1-5, with D possibly being TRBD1 (5 bases). Per germline, CDR1 SNHLY and CDR2 FYNNEI. With 2 bases removed from V and 0 bases from J, the gap between germline ends came to 8 bases. CDR3 size: 15 residues. The CDR3 sequence is CASSEQGFSNQPQHF. CDR3 DNA sequence: TGTGCCAGCAGTGAACAGGGATTTAGCAATCAGCCCCAGCATTTT.

This clone was detected once. The V call is TRBV5-4, the J call TRBJ1-1; possibly TRBD1 for D (5 bases). Per the germline V gene, CDR1 is SGHNT and CDR2 is YYREEE (reference sequence). This CDR3 has 14 amino acids. V was trimmed by 0 bases and J by 11 bases, leaving 17 bases between them. The CDR3 reads CASSLAGTPLLAFF. The DNA for the CDR3 is TGTGCCAGCAGCTTGGCCGGGACGCCTTTGTTGGCTTTCTTT. The variable domain in full, completed from reference TRBV5-4 and TRBJ1-1, reads ETGVTQSPTHLIKTRGQQVTLRCSSQSGHNTVSWYQQALGQGPQFIFQYYREEENGRGNFPPRFSGLQFPNYSSELNVNALELDDSALYLCASSLAGTPLLAFFGQGTRLTVV.

The chain joins TRBV18 to TRBJ2-7; TRBD1 is a possible D gene (6 bases). Germline CDR1 and CDR2: KGHSH and LQKENI. CDR3 length: 16 residues. V was shortened by 3 bases and J by 0 bases, with 15 bases between the two germline ends. This CDR3 is CASSPFQGKSSYEQYF. CDR3 nucleotides: TGTGCCAGCTCACCCTTCCAGGGGAAGAGCTCCTACGAGCAGTACTTC.

This chain links TRBV9 with TRBJ1-2; 8 nucleotides agree with TRBD1. The CDR3 loop spans 14 amino acids. Germline CDR1 SGDLS, CDR2 YYNGEE. The J segment lost 2 bases and the V segment lost 7 bases, leaving 7 bases of the junction unmatched. CDR3 region: CASASRGLNYGYTF. In DNA form, the CDR3 reads TGTGCCAGCGCCTCCAGGGGGCTAAACTATGGCTACACCTTC.

The rearrangement links TRBV18 to TRBJ2-7; possible D gene TRBD1, 5 bases. V was clipped by 2 bases and J by 0 bases, with 14 bases between them. The CDR3 is made up of 16 amino acids. Germline CDR1 and CDR2: KGHSH and LQKENI. The CDR3 loop is CASSPGRRANSYEQYF. The CDR3 DNA reads as TGTGCCAGCTCACCAGGGCGCAGGGCAAACTCCTACGAGCAGTACTTC.